The 23 T cell receptor beta chains listed next were all sequenced from one sample in a study of control samples from healthy donors and cancer patients. The table came from immunoSEQ multiplex PCR; TCRdb's copy has only in-frame clones and leaves some out. This sample yields tens of thousands of clones, of which around 80% are seen a single time; about 9.8% belongs to the top ten. Source material: blood. The receptors originated from an older woman in good health.

Comment on this clone: Other DNA variants within this sample encode the same CDR3. This chain connects TRBV15 to TRBJ1-3, with D uncertain. The V and J ends lost 1 base and 4 bases respectively, with 11 bases between them. The CDR3 length is 15 residues. CDR1 LNHNV and CDR2 YYDKDF come from the germline V gene (reference sequence). Here the CDR3 reads CATSRVGGSGNTIYF. In nucleotides, the CDR3 is TGTGCCACCAGCAGAGTTGGAGGGTCAGGAAACACCATATATTTT.

This chain connects TRBV7-2 to TRBJ2-3; D call uncertain. Germline CDR1 is SGHTA and CDR2 is FQGNSA. Trimming took off 0 bases at V and 0 bases at J, with 4 bases between the two ends. The CDR3 length is 14 residues. The CDR3 loop is CASSLAGSTDTQYF. The CDR3 DNA reads TGTGCCAGCAGCTTAGCGGGCAGCACAGATACGCAGTATTTT.

The chain couples TRBV18 to TRBJ2-1; 8 nucleotides agree with TRBD2. With 0 bases clipped from V and 9 bases from J, the junction kept 1 base outside the gene matches. The germline CDR1 and CDR2 sequences are KGHSH and LQKENI. This CDR3 has 13 amino acids. CDR3 region: CASSPPGLVEQFF. In DNA form, the CDR3 reads TGTGCCAGCTCACCACCGGGACTAGTTGAGCAGTTCTTC.

The chain couples TRBV11-1 to TRBJ2-4, with D perhaps TRBD1 or TRBD2 (6 bases each). V was trimmed by 1 base and J by 7 bases, leaving 11 bases between them. Germline loops: CDR1 SGHAT, CDR2 FQDESV (reference sequence). The CDR3 extends over 14 amino acids. The CDR3 sequence: CASSLEGGSNIQYF. CDR3 bases: TGTGCCAGCAGCTTAGAGGGGGGATCGAACATTCAGTACTTC.

This sequence joins TRBV13 and TRBJ1-1; D gene ambiguous. The CDR3 length is 14 residues. Per germline, CDR1 PRHDT and CDR2 FYEKMQ (reference sequence). V was cut by 0 bases and J by 4 bases, with 9 bases left in between. The CDR3 sequence: CASSLGTRSTEAFF. Here the CDR3 DNA reads TGTGCCAGCAGCTTAGGAACTCGGAGCACTGAAGCTTTCTTT.

CDR3 coding DNA: TGTGCCAGCAGCCCAGGGGCCAAGTACGAGCAGTACTTC. As protein: CASSPGAKYEQYF. The rearrangement links TRBV6-5 to TRBJ2-7; weak D call: TRBD1 (6 bases). With 6 bases removed from V and 4 bases from J, the gap between germline ends came to 13 bases. The CDR3 is 13 amino acids. CDR1 and CDR2 from the germline V gene are MNHEY and SVGAGI.

Here the CDR3 reads CATSRAPGIVYGYTF. The CDR3 nucleotides are TGTGCCACCAGCAGAGCCCCGGGGATAGTGTATGGCTACACCTTC. V usage is TRBV15 and J usage is TRBJ1-2; the D is unclear. Trimming shortened V by 1 base and J by 5 bases, and 14 bases separated the two germline ends. The CDR3 loop spans 15 amino acids. Germline V gene sequence: CDR1 LNHNV, CDR2 YYDKDF (reference sequence).

This clone was counted between two and nine times. This chain connects TRBV19 to TRBJ1-5, with D hard to call. Germline loops: CDR1 LNHDA, CDR2 SQIVND (reference sequence). Between the trimmed V and J ends, which lost 3 bases and 3 bases, there was a span of 9 bases. The CDR3 spans 14 residues. The CDR3 here is CASSIRGNNQPQHF. The CDR3 DNA sequence: TGTGCCAGTAGTATTCGGGGAAACAATCAGCCCCAGCATTTT.

This sequence joins TRBV10-3 and TRBJ2-3, with 9 nucleotides matching TRBD2. CDR1 is ENHRY, CDR2 SYGVKD, per germline. V shed 6 bases and J 4 bases; nucleotides not matched to a gene: 8. The CDR3 runs 15 residues. CDR3 coding DNA: TGTGCCATCAGCTTAGCGGGAGAAGGTCCAGATACGCAGTATTTT. Translating gives CAISLAGEGPDTQYF.

The V and J genes are TRBV19 and TRBJ1-5; D gene uncertain. V was pared by 5 bases and J by 3 bases, with 17 bases between. The germline V gene encodes CDR1 LNHDA and CDR2 SQIVND (reference sequence). CDR3 length: 16 amino acids. CDR3 amino acids: CASSPNSPGSNQPQHF. The CDR3 DNA is TGTGCCAGTAGTCCAAATTCACCGGGATCCAATCAGCCCCAGCATTTT.

This clone was recorded a few times. The V and J genes are TRBV28 and TRBJ1-1; D not resolved. The CDR3 sequence is 13 residues long. With 6 bases removed from V and 1 base from J, the gap between germline ends came to 9 bases. Germline CDR1 reads MDHEN; CDR2 reads SYDVKM. CDR3 bases: TGTGCCAGCAGATCCGGGTCGAACACTGAAGCTTTCTTT. Amino acid sequence: CASRSGSNTEAFF.

The gene calls are TRBV2 and TRBJ1-1; D remains unclear. The CDR3 sequence is 13 residues long. V lost 5 bases and J 1 base, leaving 8 bases between the germline ends. Germline V CDR1 and CDR2: SNHLY, FYNNEI. The CDR3 spells CASSQQPNTEAFF. The DNA for the CDR3 is TGTGCCAGCAGTCAACAGCCGAACACTGAAGCTTTCTTT.

The chain combines TRBV7-8 with TRBJ1-4; D possibly corresponds to TRBD1 (6 bases). V lost 5 bases to trimming and J lost 5 bases, with 18 bases between them. This CDR3 is 16 amino acids long. Germline CDR1 SGHVS, CDR2 FQNEAQ. CDR3 region: CASSPSLDSFNEKLFF. CDR3 DNA sequence: TGTGCCAGCAGCCCGAGCTTGGACAGCTTCAATGAAAAACTGTTTTTT.

V and J are TRBV7-2 and TRBJ2-3, with TRBD2 matching 8 bases. The ends lost 6 bases at V and 0 bases at J; junction bases unmatched: 5. In germline, CDR1 is SGHTA, CDR2 FQGNSA. The CDR3 length is 15 residues. CDR3 loop: CASRGGGTSTDTQYF. As DNA, the CDR3 is TGTGCCAGCAGGGGCGGGGGGACTAGCACAGATACGCAGTATTTT. Looking up the rest from reference TRBV7-2 and TRBJ2-3 gives the full variable domain: GAGVSQSPSNKVTEKGKDVELRCDPISGHTALYWYRQSLGQGLEFLIYFQGNSAPDKSGLPSDRFSAERTGGSVSTLTIQRTQQEDSAVYLCASRGGGTSTDTQYFGPGTRLTVL.

This clone was detected only once. The rearrangement joins TRBV10-3 to TRBJ2-5; 10 bases are shared with TRBD2. Germline CDR1 reads ENHRY; CDR2 reads SYGVKD. CDR3 size: 15 residues. After removal of 3 bases from V and 2 bases from J, the junction contained 3 bases not matched to a gene. The CDR3 DNA follows: TGTGCCATCAGTGATCTAGCGGGGGCTCAAGAGACCCAGTACTTC. This codes for CAISDLAGAQETQYF.

V and J are TRBV12-3 or TRBV12-4 and TRBJ2-3, with D hard to call. V was clipped by 4 bases and J by 5 bases, with 10 bases between them. CDR3 length: 13 amino acids. The CDR3 bases are TGTGCCAGCAGTTCCAACAACGGAGATACGCAGTATTTT. It is translated as CASSSNNGDTQYF.

The chain joins TRBV7-6 to TRBJ2-7; weak D call: TRBD1 (6 bases). This CDR3 region has 16 residues. The V and J ends lost 1 base and 6 bases respectively, with 19 bases between them. Germline V gives CDR1 SGHVS, CDR2 FNYEAQ. CDR3 region: CASSLGVDGQSGEQYF. The CDR3 DNA sequence: TGTGCCAGCAGCTTAGGCGTGGATGGACAGTCGGGCGAGCAGTACTTC.

The chain links TRBV18 to TRBJ2-5; D gene ambiguous. Germline CDR1 KGHSH, CDR2 LQKENI. V was cut by 2 bases and J by 4 bases, with 8 bases left in between. The CDR3 is 13 residues long. The CDR3 nucleotides are TGTGCCAGCTCACCAGATGTTGTAGAGACCCAGTACTTC. Translating it yields CASSPDVVETQYF.

The table lists this clone with a count of one. V usage is TRBV9 and J usage is TRBJ2-1; TRBD2 agrees at 8 bases. Losses at the gene ends were 1 base for V and 5 bases for J; bases not matched to a gene: 2. Germline V gene lookup returns CDR1 SGDLS and CDR2 YYNGEE. This CDR3 comprises 14 residues. For the CDR3, the DNA is TGTGCCAGCAGCGTAATAGCGGGGCACAATGAGCAGTTCTTC. Encoded protein: CASSVIAGHNEQFF. The full variable domain, rest sourced from reference TRBV9 and TRBJ2-1, is DSGVTQTPKHLITATGQRVTLRCSPRSGDLSVYWYQQSLDQGLQFLIQYYNGEERAKGNILERFSAQQFPDLHSELNLSSLELGDSALYFCASSVIAGHNEQFFGPGTRLTVL.

CDR3 residues: CAIRGQSYEQYF. The CDR3 nucleotides are TGTGCCATCCGAGGACAGAGCTACGAGCAGTACTTC. This rearrangement joins TRBV19 to TRBJ2-7; a possible D gene is TRBD1 (6 bases). The CDR3 totals 12 residues. V lost 10 bases and J 3 bases, leaving 13 bases between the germline ends. Germline V gives CDR1 LNHDA, CDR2 SQIVND (reference sequence).

This clone occurred once. The V gene is TRBV7-9, the J gene TRBJ2-5; 8 bases line up with TRBD2. Germline lookup yields CDR1 SEHNR and CDR2 FQNEAQ (reference sequence). V gave up 5 bases and J gave up 5 bases; unmatched junction bases: 10. The CDR3 extends over 15 amino acids. This chain's CDR3 is CASSPRRASGETQYF. The CDR3 coding sequence is TGTGCCAGCAGCCCCCGGAGGGCTAGCGGGGAGACCCAGTACTTC.

The chain couples TRBV18 to TRBJ2-7, with no clear D. CDR1 and CDR2 from the germline V gene are KGHSH and LQKENI. Trimming shortened V by 1 base and J by 2 bases, and 6 bases separated the two germline ends. CDR3 length equals 13 residues. This CDR3 reads CASSPRVTYEQYF. The CDR3 DNA reads TGTGCCAGCTCACCACGCGTTACCTACGAGCAGTACTTC.

This clone has only a few counts. The chain joins TRBV4-2 to TRBJ1-5; D might be TRBD1 (5 bases). Germline assignment: CDR1 LGHNA and CDR2 YNFKEQ. V lost 1 base, J lost 2 bases, and 12 bases lay in between. The CDR3 is 16 amino acids. CDR3 sequence: CASSQGGPERNQPQHF. CDR3 DNA: TGTGCCAGCAGCCAAGGGGGCCCTGAGCGCAATCAGCCCCAGCATTTT.